This section outlines one T cell receptor (beta chain) sequence together with its context. Its ends do not fully match the called genes, so a read error is possible. The sample originates from a study of tumor-infiltrating lymphocytes in primary liver carcinoma. Turning to the study itself: There were tumors of stage T1-T3 N0M0, each 4.2 to 10 cm across.

The study co-extracted DNA and RNA from around 20-30 mg of unsorted bulk tissue. The germline V gene has CDR1 MNHEY and CDR2 SVGAGI. The CDR3 covers 13 residues. A constant-region primer served to make TCR beta cDNA from roughly 500 ng total RNA. Three nested multiplex PCR rounds, a slightly modified ARM-PCR, produced the libraries for TCR beta. Each of the first two PCR rounds ran roughly 9 cycles with TRBV1-TRBV30 forward and C-beta reverse primers. TCRdb re-called the multiplex PCR reads through MiXCR, storing one row per CDR3 protein. The sample contains 75,000 to 90,000 distinct CDR3 sequences, over 60% of which appear only once.

The TCR comes from a man aged 35 to 55 with primary liver carcinoma and hepatitis B virus infection. V and J are TRBV6-5 and TRBJ2-7; 9 nucleotides match TRBD1. Input material: liver tumor tissue from sampling region 1. Subset in this sample: tumor region T1, superior pole. CDR3 nucleotide sequence: TGTGCCAGTAACCGGGACAGGGACTACGAGCAGTATTTC. Protein: CASNRDRDYEQYF.